This T cell receptor beta chain was recovered during a study of cytomegalovirus exposure and HLA in healthy donors. Study conclusions and caveats: Common viral pathogens were later found to be apparently linked to several of the most significant clusters. After further analysis at a later stage, 16,951 TCR beta sequences were associated with HLA alleles at 0.05 false discovery rate. Earlier findings revealed that most TCR beta V segments proved productive either about 87% or about 30% of the time.

The donors comprised healthy bone marrow donors. For this clone: Its target is unknown.

The PCR contained 60 Vbeta and 13 Jbeta primers. The table came from immunoSEQ multiplex PCR; TCRdb's copy has only in-frame clones and leaves some out. The sample contains 170,000 or so clones, roughly 80% of which appear only once. Sequencing was carried out using PBMCs. The sequence was collected from a man in his sixties in good health and CMV-seronegative.

In nucleotides, the CDR3 is TGTGCCAGCAGCGCCGCCGGGACTAGCAGTTACAATGAGCAGTTCTTC. Amino acid sequence: CASSAAGTSSYNEQFF. The genes are TRBV7-2 and TRBJ2-1, with 9 positions matching TRBD2. Germline CDR1 reads SGHTA; CDR2 reads FQGNSA. This CDR3 has 16 amino acids. J lost 4 bases, V lost 5 bases, and 9 bases had no gene match. The full variable domain, completed using reference TRBV7-2 and TRBJ2-1, is GAGVSQSPSNKVTEKGKDVELRCDPISGHTALYWYRQSLGQGLEFLIYFQGNSAPDKSGLPSDRFSAERTGGSVSTLTIQRTQQEDSAVYLCASSAAGTSSYNEQFFGPGTRLTVL.